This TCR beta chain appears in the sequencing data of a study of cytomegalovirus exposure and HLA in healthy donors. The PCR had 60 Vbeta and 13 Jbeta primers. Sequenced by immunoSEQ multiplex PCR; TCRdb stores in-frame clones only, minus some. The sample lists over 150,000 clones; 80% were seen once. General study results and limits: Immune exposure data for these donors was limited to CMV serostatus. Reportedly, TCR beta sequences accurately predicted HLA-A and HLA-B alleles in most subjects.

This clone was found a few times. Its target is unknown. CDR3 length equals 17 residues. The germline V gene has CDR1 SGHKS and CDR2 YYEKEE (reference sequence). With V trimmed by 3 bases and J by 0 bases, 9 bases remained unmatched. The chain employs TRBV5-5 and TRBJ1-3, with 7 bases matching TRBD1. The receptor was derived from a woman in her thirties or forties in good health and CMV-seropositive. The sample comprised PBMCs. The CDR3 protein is CASSSGGRGISGNTIYF. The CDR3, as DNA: TGTGCCAGCAGCTCAGGGGGACGGGGGATCTCTGGAAACACCATATATTTT.